This T cell receptor (beta chain) was captured in a study of T-cell memory formation after mild COVID-19. Germline CDR1 and CDR2: SGHTA and FQGNSA. This CDR3 comprises 14 residues. Germline trimming cut 7 bases from V and 8 bases from J; bases unmatched to any gene: 13. In this sample, this clonotype turned up a few times. Its matching antigen is unknown. TCRdb fed the 5' RACE reads into MiXCR, producing one record per CDR3 protein. This sample has about 560,000 distinct CDR3 sequences; 15% to 20% occur once, and the top ten carry just over 8%. Whole-study results and caveats: Contracting CD4+ clones lay largely in CM and EM, with CD8+ ones residing in EMRA. Pre-infection memory contained some responding clones, which suggested that cross-reactive memory had joined.

The origin of this receptor is an adult woman who had mild COVID-19 (a few samples of this study predate the infection). Cell type and time point are not known. The rearrangement uses TRBV7-2 and TRBJ1-2; 7 bases are a match to TRBD1. Sequenced material: PBMCs or a T cell subset sorted from them (not recorded which). Written as DNA, the CDR3 is TGTGCCAGCAACACCGGGACAGCATCTTCCGGCTACACCTTC. Its translation is CASNTGTASSGYTF.